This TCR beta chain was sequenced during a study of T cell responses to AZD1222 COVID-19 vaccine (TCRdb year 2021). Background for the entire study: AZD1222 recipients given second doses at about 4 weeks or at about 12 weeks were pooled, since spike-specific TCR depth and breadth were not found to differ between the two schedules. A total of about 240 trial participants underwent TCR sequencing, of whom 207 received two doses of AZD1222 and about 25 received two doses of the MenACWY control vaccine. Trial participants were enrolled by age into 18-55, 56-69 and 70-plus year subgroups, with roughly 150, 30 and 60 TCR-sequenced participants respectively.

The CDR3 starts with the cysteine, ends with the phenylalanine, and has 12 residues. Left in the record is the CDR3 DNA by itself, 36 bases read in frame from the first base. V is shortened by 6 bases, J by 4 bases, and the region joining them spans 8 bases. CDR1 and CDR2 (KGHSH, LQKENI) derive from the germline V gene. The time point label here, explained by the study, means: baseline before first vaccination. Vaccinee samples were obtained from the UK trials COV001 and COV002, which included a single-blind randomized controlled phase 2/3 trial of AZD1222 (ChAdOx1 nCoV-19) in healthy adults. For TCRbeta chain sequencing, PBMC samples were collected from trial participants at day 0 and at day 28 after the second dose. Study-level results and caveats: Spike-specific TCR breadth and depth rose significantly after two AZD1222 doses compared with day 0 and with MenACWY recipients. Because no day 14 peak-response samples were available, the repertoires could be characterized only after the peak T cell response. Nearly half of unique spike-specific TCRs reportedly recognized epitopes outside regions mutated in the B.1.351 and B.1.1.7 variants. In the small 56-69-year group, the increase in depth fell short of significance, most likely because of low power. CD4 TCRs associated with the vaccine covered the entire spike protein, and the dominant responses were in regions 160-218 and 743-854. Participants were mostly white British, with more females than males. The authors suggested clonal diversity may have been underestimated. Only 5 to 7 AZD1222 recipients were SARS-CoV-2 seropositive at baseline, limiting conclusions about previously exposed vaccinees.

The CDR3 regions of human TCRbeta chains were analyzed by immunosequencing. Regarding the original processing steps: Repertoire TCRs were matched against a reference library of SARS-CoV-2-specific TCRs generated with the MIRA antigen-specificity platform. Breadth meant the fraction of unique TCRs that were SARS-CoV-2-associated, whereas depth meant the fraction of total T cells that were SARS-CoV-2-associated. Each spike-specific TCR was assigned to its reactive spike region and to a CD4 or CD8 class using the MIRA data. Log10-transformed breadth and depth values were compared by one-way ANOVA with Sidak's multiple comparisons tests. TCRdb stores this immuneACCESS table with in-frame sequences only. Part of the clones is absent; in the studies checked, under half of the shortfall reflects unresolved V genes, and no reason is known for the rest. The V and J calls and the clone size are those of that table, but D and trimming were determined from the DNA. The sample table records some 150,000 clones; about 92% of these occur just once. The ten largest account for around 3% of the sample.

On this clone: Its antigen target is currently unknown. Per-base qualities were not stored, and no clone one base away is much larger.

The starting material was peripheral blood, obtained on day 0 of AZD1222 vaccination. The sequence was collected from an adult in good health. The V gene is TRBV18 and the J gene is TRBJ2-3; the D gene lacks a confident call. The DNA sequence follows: TGTGCCAGCTCTCCCGCCGCAGATACGCAGTATTTT. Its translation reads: CASSPAADTQYF.